The rows below give T cell receptor beta chains drawn from one sample of a study of cytomegalovirus exposure and HLA in healthy donors. Only in-frame clones appear in the TCRdb table, and some are missing; sequencing was by immunoSEQ multiplex PCR. The sample includes around 150,000 clones, around 80% of them seen just once. Sequenced: PBMCs. The receptors were sampled from a man between 18 and 35 years old in good health and CMV-seropositive. Each CDR3 is given with its conserved first and last residue. Each record gives: CDR3 protein, V gene.

cdr3_aa: CASSLTGGHYGYTF
v_call: TRBV28

cdr3_aa: CASSYRVEDYEQYF
v_call: TRBV7-3

cdr3_aa: CARQPGAVRYEQYF
v_call: TRBV27

cdr3_aa: CASSLEHEKLFF
v_call: TRBV5-4

cdr3_aa: CSVGGQTATNEKLFF
v_call: TRBV29-1

cdr3_aa: CASSGNRDRGPAEQYF
v_call: TRBV14

cdr3_aa: CASSADRYPPEWTNTEAFF
v_call: TRBV2

cdr3_aa: CASSQVDIVSYTEAFF
v_call: TRBV4-1

cdr3_aa: CASSLDGQIEAFF
v_call: TRBV5-1

cdr3_aa: CASERRADTQYF
v_call: TRBV28

cdr3_aa: CASSRGRSVETQYF
v_call: TRBV25-1

cdr3_aa: CASSPGQGARGTEAFF
v_call: TRBV4-1

cdr3_aa: CSVERETYGYTF
v_call: TRBV29-1

cdr3_aa: CASSLGGAPSLEQYF
v_call: TRBV7-8

cdr3_aa: CASSPAAGMNTEAFF
v_call: TRBV5-5

cdr3_aa: CASSSSASSGVGEQFF
v_call: TRBV5-5

cdr3_aa: CASNDDRISNQPQHF
v_call: TRBV2

cdr3_aa: CASSRTQGANTEAFF
v_call: TRBV5-1

cdr3_aa: CASSEEGDFEQYF
v_call: TRBV2

cdr3_aa: CASSEGTGGFENEQYF
v_call: TRBV9

cdr3_aa: CASSLRQGATDEQFF
v_call: TRBV7-2

cdr3_aa: CASSLDPRKEQYF
v_call: TRBV5-1

cdr3_aa: CASSRPPAGNEQFF
v_call: TRBV27

cdr3_aa: CASSERAPNCEAFF
v_call: TRBV2

cdr3_aa: CSVVRGYNEQFF
v_call: TRBV29-1

cdr3_aa: CASSNRRGYGYTF
v_call: TRBV19

cdr3_aa: CASSILGSTDYMNTEAFF
v_call: TRBV19

cdr3_aa: CASSLDAGGFTEAFF
v_call: TRBV7-2

cdr3_aa: CASSEEVTGTF
v_call: TRBV2

cdr3_aa: CASSEGREPYNEQFF
v_call: TRBV6-4